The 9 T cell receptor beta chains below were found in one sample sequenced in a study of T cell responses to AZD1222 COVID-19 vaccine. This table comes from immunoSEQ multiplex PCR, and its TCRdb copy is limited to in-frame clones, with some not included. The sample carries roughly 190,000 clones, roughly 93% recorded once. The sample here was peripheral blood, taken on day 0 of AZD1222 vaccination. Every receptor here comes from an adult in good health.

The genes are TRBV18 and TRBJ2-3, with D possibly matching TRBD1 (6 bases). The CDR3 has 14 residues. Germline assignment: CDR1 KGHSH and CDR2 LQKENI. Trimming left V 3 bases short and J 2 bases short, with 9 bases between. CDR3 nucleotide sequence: TGTGCCAGCTCACCCGGACAGTACACAGATACGCAGTATTTT. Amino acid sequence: CASSPGQYTDTQYF.

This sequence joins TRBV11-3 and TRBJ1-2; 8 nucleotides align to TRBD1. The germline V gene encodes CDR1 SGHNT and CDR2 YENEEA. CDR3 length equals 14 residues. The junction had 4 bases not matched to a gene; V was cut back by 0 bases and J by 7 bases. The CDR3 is CASSLDPGGRGYTF. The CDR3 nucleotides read TGTGCCAGCAGCTTAGACCCAGGGGGCCGTGGCTACACCTTC.

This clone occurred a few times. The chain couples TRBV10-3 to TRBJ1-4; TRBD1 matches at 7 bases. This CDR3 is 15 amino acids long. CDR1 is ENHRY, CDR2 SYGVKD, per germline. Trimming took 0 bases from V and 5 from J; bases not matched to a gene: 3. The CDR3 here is CAISESRGLNEKLFF. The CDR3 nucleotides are TGTGCCATCAGTGAGTCTAGGGGGCTGAATGAAAAACTGTTTTTT.

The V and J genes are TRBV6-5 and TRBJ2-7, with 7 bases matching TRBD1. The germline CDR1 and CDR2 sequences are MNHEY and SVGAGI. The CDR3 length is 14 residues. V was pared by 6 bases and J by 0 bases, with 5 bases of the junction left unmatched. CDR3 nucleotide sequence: TGTGCCAGCAGGGCCGGACAGGACTCCTACGAGCAGTACTTC. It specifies CASRAGQDSYEQYF.

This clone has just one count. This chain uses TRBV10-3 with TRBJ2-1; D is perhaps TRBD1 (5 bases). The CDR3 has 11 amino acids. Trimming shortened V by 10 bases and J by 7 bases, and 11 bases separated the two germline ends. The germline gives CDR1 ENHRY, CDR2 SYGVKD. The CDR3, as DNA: TGTGCCAGTCAGAAGGGGAATGAGCAGTTCTTC. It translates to CASQKGNEQFF.

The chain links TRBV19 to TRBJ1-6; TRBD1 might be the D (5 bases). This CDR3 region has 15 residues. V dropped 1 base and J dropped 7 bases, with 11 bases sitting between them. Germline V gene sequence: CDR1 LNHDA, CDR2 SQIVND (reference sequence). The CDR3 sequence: CASSIGSGSNSPLHF. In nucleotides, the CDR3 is TGTGCCAGTAGTATAGGGTCAGGGAGCAATTCACCCCTCCACTTT. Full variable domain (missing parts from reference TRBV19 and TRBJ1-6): DGGITQSPKYLFRKEGQNVTLSCEQNLNHDAMYWYRQDPGQGLRLIYYSQIVNDFQKGDIAEGYSVSREKKESFPLTVTSAQKNPTAFYLCASSIGSGSNSPLHFGNGTRLTVT.

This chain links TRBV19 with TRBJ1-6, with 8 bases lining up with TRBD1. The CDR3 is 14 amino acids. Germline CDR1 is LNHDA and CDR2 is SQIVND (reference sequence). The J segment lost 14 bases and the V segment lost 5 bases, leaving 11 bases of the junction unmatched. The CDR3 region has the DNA TGTGCCAGTAGTTCGACAGGGGAAGATGGATCCCTCCACTTT. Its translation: CASSSTGEDGSLHF. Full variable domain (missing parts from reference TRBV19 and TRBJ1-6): DGGITQSPKYLFRKEGQNVTLSCEQNLNHDAMYWYRQDPGQGLRLIYYSQIVNDFQKGDIAEGYSVSREKKESFPLTVTSAQKNPTAFYLCASSSTGEDGSLHFGNGTRLTVT.

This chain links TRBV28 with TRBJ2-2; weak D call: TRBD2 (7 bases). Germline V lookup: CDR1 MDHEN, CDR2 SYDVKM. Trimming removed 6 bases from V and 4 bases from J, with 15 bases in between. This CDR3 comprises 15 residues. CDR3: CASSLGGGGTGELFF. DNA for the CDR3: TGTGCCAGCAGCCTTGGGGGGGGCGGCACCGGGGAGCTGTTTTTT.

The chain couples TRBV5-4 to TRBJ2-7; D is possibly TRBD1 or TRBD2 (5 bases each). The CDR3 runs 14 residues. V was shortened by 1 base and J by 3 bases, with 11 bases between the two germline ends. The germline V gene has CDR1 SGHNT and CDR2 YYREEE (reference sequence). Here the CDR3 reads CASSLWGSNYEQYF. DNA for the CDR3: TGTGCCAGCAGCTTGTGGGGGTCTAACTACGAGCAGTACTTC.